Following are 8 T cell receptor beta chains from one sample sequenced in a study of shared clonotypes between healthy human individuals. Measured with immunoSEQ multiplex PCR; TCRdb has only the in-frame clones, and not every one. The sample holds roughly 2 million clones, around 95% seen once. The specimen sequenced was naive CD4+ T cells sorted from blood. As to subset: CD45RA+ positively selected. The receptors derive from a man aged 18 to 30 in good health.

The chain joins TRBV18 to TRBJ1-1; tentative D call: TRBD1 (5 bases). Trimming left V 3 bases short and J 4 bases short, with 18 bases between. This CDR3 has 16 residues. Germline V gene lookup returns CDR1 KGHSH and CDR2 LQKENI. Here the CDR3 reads CASSPPGLRVGTEAFF. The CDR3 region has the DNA TGTGCCAGCTCACCCCCGGGACTAAGGGTGGGCACTGAAGCTTTCTTT.

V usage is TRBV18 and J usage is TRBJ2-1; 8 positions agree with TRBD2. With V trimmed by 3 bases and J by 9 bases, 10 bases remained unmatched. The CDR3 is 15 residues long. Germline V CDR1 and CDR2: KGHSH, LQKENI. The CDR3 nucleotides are TGTGCCAGCTCACCGGAGGTAGCGGGGTTCCGTGAGCAGTTCTTC. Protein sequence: CASSPEVAGFREQFF.

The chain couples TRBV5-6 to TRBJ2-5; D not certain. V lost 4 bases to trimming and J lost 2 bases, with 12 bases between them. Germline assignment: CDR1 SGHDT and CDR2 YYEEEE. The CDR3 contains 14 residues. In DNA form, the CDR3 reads TGTGCCAGCAGCCCTCACCTGCGTCAAGAGACCCAGTACTTC. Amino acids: CASSPHLRQETQYF.

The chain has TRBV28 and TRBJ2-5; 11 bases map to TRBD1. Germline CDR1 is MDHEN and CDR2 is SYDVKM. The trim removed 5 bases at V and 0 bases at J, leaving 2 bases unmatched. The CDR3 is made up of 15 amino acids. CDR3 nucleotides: TGTGCCAGCAGTCGGACAGGGGGCAACCAAGAGACCCAGTACTTC. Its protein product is CASSRTGGNQETQYF.

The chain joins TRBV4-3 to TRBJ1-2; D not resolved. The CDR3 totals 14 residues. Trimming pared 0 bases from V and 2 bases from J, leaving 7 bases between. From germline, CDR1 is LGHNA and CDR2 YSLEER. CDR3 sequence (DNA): TGCGCCAGCAGCCAAGACCGGGGAAACTATGGCTACACCTTC. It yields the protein CASSQDRGNYGYTF.

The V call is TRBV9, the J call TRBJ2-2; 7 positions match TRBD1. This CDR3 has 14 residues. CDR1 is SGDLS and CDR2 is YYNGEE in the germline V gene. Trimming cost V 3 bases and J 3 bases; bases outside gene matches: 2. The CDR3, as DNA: TGTGCCAGCAGCGAGCAGGGGGACACCGGGGAGCTGTTTTTT. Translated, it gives CASSEQGDTGELFF.

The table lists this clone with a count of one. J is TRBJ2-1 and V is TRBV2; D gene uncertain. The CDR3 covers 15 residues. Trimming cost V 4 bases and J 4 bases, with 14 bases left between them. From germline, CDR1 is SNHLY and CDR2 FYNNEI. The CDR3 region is CASSVLGATYNEQFF. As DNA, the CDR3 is TGTGCCAGCAGTGTCCTAGGAGCCACTTACAATGAGCAGTTCTTC.

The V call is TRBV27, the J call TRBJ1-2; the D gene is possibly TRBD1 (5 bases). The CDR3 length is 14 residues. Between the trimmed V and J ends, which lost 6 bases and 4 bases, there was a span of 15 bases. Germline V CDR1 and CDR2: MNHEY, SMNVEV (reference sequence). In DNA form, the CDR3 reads TGTGCCAGCAGGCCCGCGGGGGAATCCTATGGCTACACCTTC. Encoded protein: CASRPAGESYGYTF.